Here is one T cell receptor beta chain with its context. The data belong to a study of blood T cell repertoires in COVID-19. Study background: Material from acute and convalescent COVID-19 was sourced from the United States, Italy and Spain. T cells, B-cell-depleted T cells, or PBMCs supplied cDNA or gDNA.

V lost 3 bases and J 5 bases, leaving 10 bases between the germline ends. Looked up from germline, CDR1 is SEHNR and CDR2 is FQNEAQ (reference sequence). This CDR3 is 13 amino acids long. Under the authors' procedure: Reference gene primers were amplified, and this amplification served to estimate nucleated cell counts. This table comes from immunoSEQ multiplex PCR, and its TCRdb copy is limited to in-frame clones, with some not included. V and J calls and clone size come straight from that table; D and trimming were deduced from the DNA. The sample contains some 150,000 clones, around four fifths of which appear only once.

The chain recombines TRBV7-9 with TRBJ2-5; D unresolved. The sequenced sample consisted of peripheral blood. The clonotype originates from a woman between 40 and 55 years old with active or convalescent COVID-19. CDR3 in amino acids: CASSFPRSETQYF. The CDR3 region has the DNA TGTGCCAGCAGCTTCCCCCGTTCGGAGACCCAGTACTTC.